The source of this T cell receptor (beta chain) is a study of T cell repertoires in cytomegalovirus infection. For the study at large: The public TCR beta signatures pointed to both CMV infection and matching HLA type. General study points: Summed public TCR beta family frequency identified CMV carriers bearing the relevant HLA. Within the response measured ex vivo, HLA-C-restricted CMV-specific TCR beta clonotypes were dominant.

This clonotype was detected a few times. The antigen remains undetermined. Losses at the gene ends were 4 bases for V and 3 bases for J; bases not matched to a gene: 6. The CDR3 totals 14 residues. The germline V gene encodes CDR1 SQVTM and CDR2 ANQGSEA. One entry per CDR3 protein results from TCRdb running MiXCR on the reads. The sample lists 450,000 to 600,000 distinct CDR3 sequences, approximately 10% seen once, with 10% in the top ten. The receptor's source is a human donor in good health (CMV status not recorded). Some clones in this sample may be carry-over from other donors' samples. Sequenced sample: PBMCs. The V call is TRBV29-1, the J call TRBJ1-5; 7 bases align to TRBD1. The CDR3 reads CSVVTGVYNQPQHF. CDR3 sequence (DNA): TGCAGCGTTGTTACAGGGGTCTACAATCAGCCCCAGCATTTT.